The 14 T cell receptor beta chains below were found in one sample sequenced in a study of glioma-infiltrating T cells (dated by TCRdb to about 2016). TCRdb names Illumina MiSeq as the instrument used. The iRepertoire nested amplicon-rescue multiplex PCR (arm-PCR) platform was used to amplify TCR alpha and beta CDR3 regions from RNA. TCRdb redid the processing of the public reads, applying fastp at Q25 and MiXCR, and retained in-frame beta chains. Identical CDR3 proteins give one entry, which carries the most common genes and DNA. The sample yields a few hundred thousand distinct CDR3 sequences; 41% were counted once. The biggest ten clones account for 12% of the sample. Material: glioma tissue, nonneoplastic brain tissue, or PBMCs (not recorded which). The receptors were gathered from a human donor with low-grade glioma or glioblastoma, undergoing nonglioma brain surgery, or in good health (not recorded which).

This clonotype was counted between two and nine times. This chain uses TRBV19 with TRBJ2-1; tentatively, D is TRBD1 or TRBD2 (5 bases each). The CDR3 loop spans 16 amino acids. With 5 bases removed from V and 8 bases from J, the gap between germline ends came to 22 bases. Germline V lookup: CDR1 LNHDA, CDR2 SQIVND (reference sequence). CDR3 coding DNA: TGTGCCAGTAGTGTCCTGGGACGGAAAAATATCGATGAGCAGTTCTTC. Residues: CASSVLGRKNIDEQFF.

The rearrangement links TRBV5-6 to TRBJ2-1; D uncertain. The length of the CDR3 is 15 residues. CDR1 is SGHDT and CDR2 is YYEEEE in the germline V gene. Trimming took off 2 bases at V and 3 bases at J, with 12 bases between the two ends. For the CDR3, the DNA is TGTGCCAGCAGCTTATATGCTGGCTACTACAATGAGCAGTTCTTC. The encoded protein is CASSLYAGYYNEQFF. The whole variable domain, filled in from reference TRBV5-6 and TRBJ2-1, reads DAGVTQSPTHLIKTRGQQVTLRCSPKSGHDTVSWYQQALGQGPQFIFQYYEEEERQRGNFPDRFSGHQFPNYSSELNVNALLLGDSALYLCASSLYAGYYNEQFFGPGTRLTVL.

This clonotype was counted a few times. The chain uses TRBV28 and TRBJ2-1; the D is unclear. The CDR3 has 15 amino acids. Germline V gene sequence: CDR1 MDHEN, CDR2 SYDVKM. V lost 6 bases, J lost 0 bases, and 12 bases lay in between. The chain's CDR3 is CASSPLTRSYNEQFF. DNA of the CDR3: TGTGCCAGCAGCCCTTTGACTCGCTCCTACAATGAGCAGTTCTTC.

As concerns this clonotype: A much larger clone differs by one base, so this may be a read error. The chain links TRBV27 to TRBJ1-3; unclear D gene. The germline V gene encodes CDR1 MNHEY and CDR2 SMNVEV (reference sequence). V was pared by 0 bases and J by 4 bases, with 7 bases between. The CDR3 is 14 amino acids. The CDR3 reads CASSLSGIGNTIYF. In DNA, the CDR3 is TGTGCCAGCAGTTTATCAGGAATAGGAAACACCATATATTTT.

The gene calls are TRBV6-2 or TRBV6-3 and TRBJ2-7, with D tentatively TRBD2 (7 bases). Germline CDR1 and CDR2: MNHEY and SVGEGT. Trimming removed 2 bases at V and 4 bases at J, with 12 bases between. The length of the CDR3 is 14 residues. CDR3 sequence: CASSYGGGIYEQYF. DNA for the CDR3: TGTGCCAGCAGTTACGGGGGGGGCATATACGAGCAGTACTTC.

CDR3 DNA: TGCAGTGGTAGGAGGAGCGGGAGTCTCAACGAGCAGTACTTC. Residues: CSGRRSGSLNEQYF. The chain carries TRBV20-1 and TRBJ2-7, with 8 bases identical to TRBD2. Germline values: CDR1 DFQATT, CDR2 SNEGSKA (reference sequence). V shed 7 bases, J shed 5 bases, and the junction held 13 bases outside the gene matches. The CDR3 is 14 residues long.

This clonotype was seen many times. The rearrangement uses TRBV6-2 or TRBV6-3 and TRBJ2-7; D is perhaps TRBD2 (5 bases). The germline gives CDR1 MNHEY, CDR2 SVGEGT. With 6 bases removed from V and 4 bases from J, the gap between germline ends came to 10 bases. The CDR3 runs to 12 residues. The CDR3 sequence: CASSDGDYEQYF. DNA of the CDR3: TGTGCCAGCAGCGACGGGGATTACGAGCAGTACTTC.

The chain uses TRBV7-2 and TRBJ1-4; 7 nucleotides line up with TRBD1. The CDR3 is 16 amino acids. J lost 12 bases, V lost 6 bases, and 19 bases had no gene match. Germline CDR1 SGHTA, CDR2 FQGNSA. In DNA, the CDR3 is TGTGCCAGCAGGTCGACACAGGGGTTGTCAGGCGAAGAACTGTTTTTT. This encodes CASRSTQGLSGEELFF.

This clonotype was seen only a few times. The V gene is TRBV29-1, the J gene TRBJ1-2; TRBD1 matches 8 bases. V lost 4 bases to trimming and J lost 8 bases; unmatched junction nucleotides: 6. The CDR3 spans 12 residues. Per the germline V gene, CDR1 is SQVTM and CDR2 is ANQGSEA. As DNA, the CDR3 is TGCAGCGTTGCGACAGGGGAGGGCGGCTACACCTTC. This codes for CSVATGEGGYTF.

With regard to this clonotype: The conserved final phenylalanine or tryptophan is absent from the CDR3, which likely points to a read error. CDR3 loop: CASSYSYIQGSSYNEQFL. The CDR3 DNA sequence: TGTGCCAGCAGTTACTCATATATACAGGGGAGCTCCTACAATGAGCAGTTCCTC. The J gene is TRBJ2-1, the V gene TRBV6-2 or TRBV6-3, with 7 bases lining up with TRBD1. The CDR3 loop spans 18 amino acids. V lost 0 bases and J lost 0; bases outside the gene matches: 8. Germline V CDR1 and CDR2: MNHEY, SVGEGT.

The genes are TRBV4-1 and TRBJ2-6; D unresolved. CDR1 MGHRA and CDR2 YSYEKL come from the germline V gene. V was pared by 3 bases and J by 6 bases, with 6 bases between. There are 13 residues in the CDR3. CDR3 in amino acids: CASSQAKANVLTF. DNA for the CDR3: TGCGCCAGCAGCCAGGCGAAGGCCAACGTCCTGACTTTC.

The chain carries TRBV6-5 and TRBJ2-2; TRBD1 is a possible D gene (6 bases). The CDR3 runs 13 residues. Germline V CDR1 and CDR2: MNHEY, SVGAGI. The V end lost 7 bases, the J end lost 3 bases, and 9 bases lay between the germline ends. CDR3 sequence: CASTNRDTGELFF. CDR3 nucleotides: TGTGCCAGCACCAACAGGGACACCGGGGAGCTGTTTTTT.

The table lists this clonotype with a few counts. The chain carries TRBV2 and TRBJ1-1; 7 nucleotides agree with TRBD1. This CDR3 has 12 residues. Germline trimming cut 6 bases from V and 5 bases from J; bases unmatched to any gene: 3. The germline gives CDR1 SNHLY, CDR2 FYNNEI. CDR3 amino acids: CASRGDSTEAFF. The CDR3 DNA sequence: TGTGCCAGCAGAGGGGACAGTACTGAAGCTTTCTTT.

This rearrangement joins TRBV20-1 to TRBJ2-1; no firm D call. Germline CDR1 reads DFQATT; CDR2 reads SNEGSKA (reference sequence). There are 14 residues in the CDR3. Trimming removed 2 bases at V and 0 bases at J, with 8 bases between. The CDR3 spells CSARPTSSYNEQFF. Here the CDR3 DNA reads TGCAGTGCTAGACCGACGAGCTCCTACAATGAGCAGTTCTTC.